This T cell receptor beta chain stems from a study of spatial heterogeneity in lung cancer. TCRdb passed the 5' RACE reads through MiXCR, listing each CDR3 protein once. The sample holds 50,000 to 65,000 distinct CDR3 sequences, roughly 7.9% seen once. The time point: sample taken at primary tumor resection. The authors sequenced whole RNA from tumor, nontumor lung or frozen PBMC without sorting. This CDR3 is 12 amino acids long. The chain combines TRBV12-3 or TRBV12-4 with TRBJ2-7, with 7 bases matching TRBD1. The sample was PBMCs, taken at surgery. The receptor's source is a female donor with early-stage non-small cell lung cancer. CDR3 in amino acids: CTTLQGWDEQYV. The CDR3 coding sequence is TGTACCACCCTACAGGGGTGGGACGAGCAGTACGTC.